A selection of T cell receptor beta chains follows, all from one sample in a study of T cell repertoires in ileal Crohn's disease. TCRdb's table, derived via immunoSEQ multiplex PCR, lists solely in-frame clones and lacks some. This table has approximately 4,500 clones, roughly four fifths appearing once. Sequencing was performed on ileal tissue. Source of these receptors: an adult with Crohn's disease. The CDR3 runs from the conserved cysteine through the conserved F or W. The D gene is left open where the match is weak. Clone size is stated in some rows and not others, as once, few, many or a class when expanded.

CDR3aa: CASRISRGTNYGYTF; CDR3nt: TGTGCCAGCAGGATTTCCAGGGGGACCAACTATGGCTACACCTTC; j_gene: TRBJ1-2; abundance: once; d_gene: TRBD1; v_gene: TRBV2
CDR3aa: CASGDRVYGYTF; CDR3nt: TGTGCCAGCGGGGACAGGGTCTATGGCTACACCTTC; j_gene: TRBJ1-2; abundance: .; d_gene: TRBD1; v_gene: TRBV2
CDR3aa: CASSYRETSYNEQFF; CDR3nt: TGTGCCAGCAGTTATCGGGAGACCTCCTACAATGAGCAGTTCTTC; j_gene: TRBJ2-1; abundance: medium-sized; d_gene: .; v_gene: TRBV28
CDR3aa: CATEQGAGYTF; CDR3nt: TGTGCCACCGAACAGGGAGCCGGCTACACCTTC; j_gene: TRBJ1-2; abundance: .; d_gene: .; v_gene: TRBV6-1
CDR3aa: CASSLGFYEQYF; CDR3nt: TGTGCCAGCAGCCTGGGCTTCTACGAGCAGTACTTC; j_gene: TRBJ2-7; abundance: .; d_gene: .; v_gene: TRBV6-5
CDR3aa: CASRGDRGAEAFF; CDR3nt: TGTGCCAGCAGGGGGGACAGGGGTGCTGAAGCTTTCTTT; j_gene: TRBJ1-1; abundance: .; d_gene: TRBD1; v_gene: TRBV2
CDR3aa: CASSDQGGESHTQYF; CDR3nt: TGTGCCAGCAGTGACCAGGGGGGAGAGTCCCATACGCAGTATTTT; j_gene: TRBJ2-3; abundance: .; d_gene: .; v_gene: TRBV6-4
CDR3aa: CASSWLTSGSTETQYF; CDR3nt: TGTGCCAGCAGCTGGCTGACTAGCGGGAGTACGGAGACCCAGTACTTC; j_gene: TRBJ2-5; abundance: .; d_gene: TRBD2; v_gene: TRBV7-8
CDR3aa: CSALRAEAFF; CDR3nt: TGCAGTGCTCTAAGAGCTGAAGCTTTCTTT; j_gene: TRBJ1-1; abundance: .; d_gene: .; v_gene: TRBV20-1
CDR3aa: CASTPLGTTRFF; CDR3nt: TGTGCCAGCACCCCCCTGGGGACTACTCGGTTCTTC; j_gene: TRBJ2-1; abundance: .; d_gene: TRBD2; v_gene: TRBV2
CDR3aa: CASSAGQGGPYGYTF; CDR3nt: TGTGCCAGCAGTGCTGGACAGGGAGGTCCCTATGGCTACACCTTC; j_gene: TRBJ1-2; abundance: .; d_gene: TRBD1; v_gene: TRBV2
CDR3aa: CSAPRAGEQYF; CDR3nt: TGCAGTGCCCCCCGGGCGGGCGAGCAGTACTTC; j_gene: TRBJ2-7; abundance: .; d_gene: .; v_gene: TRBV20-1
CDR3aa: CAISESATSVGGEQFF; CDR3nt: TGTGCCATCAGTGAGTCCGCGACTAGCGTGGGCGGGGAGCAGTTCTTC; j_gene: TRBJ2-1; abundance: .; d_gene: TRBD2; v_gene: TRBV10-3
CDR3aa: CASRAGGGDTGELFF; CDR3nt: TGTGCCAGCAGAGCTGGGGGGGGCGACACCGGGGAGCTGTTTTTT; j_gene: TRBJ2-2; abundance: once; d_gene: .; v_gene: TRBV5-4
CDR3aa: CSVRDRYNSPLHF; CDR3nt: TGCAGCGTGCGAGACAGGTATAATTCACCCCTCCACTTT; j_gene: TRBJ1-6; abundance: .; d_gene: .; v_gene: TRBV29-1
CDR3aa: CASSLSFDQPQHF; CDR3nt: TGTGCCAGCAGCTTATCTTTCGATCAGCCCCAGCATTTT; j_gene: TRBJ1-5; abundance: .; d_gene: .; v_gene: TRBV11-2
CDR3aa: CASSFSGEGFYEQYF; CDR3nt: TGTGCCAGCAGCTTCTCGGGGGAAGGGTTCTACGAGCAGTACTTC; j_gene: TRBJ2-7; abundance: .; d_gene: .; v_gene: TRBV7-2
CDR3aa: CASSPWGTGGVNGYTF; CDR3nt: TGTGCCAGCTCACCTTGGGGGACAGGGGGCGTCAATGGCTACACCTTC; j_gene: TRBJ1-2; abundance: .; d_gene: TRBD1; v_gene: TRBV18
CDR3aa: CASSEALAGGWSFYNEQFF; CDR3nt: TGTGCCAGTAGCGAGGCACTAGCGGGAGGGTGGTCCTTCTACAATGAGCAGTTCTTC; j_gene: TRBJ2-1; abundance: .; d_gene: TRBD2; v_gene: TRBV19
CDR3aa: CAWSVGGGELFF; CDR3nt: TGTGCCTGGAGTGTAGGGGGCGGGGAGCTGTTTTTT; j_gene: TRBJ2-2; abundance: .; d_gene: .; v_gene: TRBV30
CDR3aa: CASSQEGGRAREQYF; CDR3nt: TGCGCCAGCAGCCAAGAAGGCGGGAGGGCCAGGGAGCAGTACTTC; j_gene: TRBJ2-7; abundance: .; d_gene: TRBD2; v_gene: TRBV4-1
CDR3aa: CASSRGQANTGELFF; CDR3nt: TGCGCCAGCAGCCGCGGACAGGCCAACACCGGGGAGCTGTTTTTT; j_gene: TRBJ2-2; abundance: large; d_gene: TRBD1; v_gene: TRBV4-1
CDR3aa: CASIPRSAGINTEAFF; CDR3nt: TGTGCCAGTATTCCCCGGTCGGCAGGGATAAACACTGAAGCTTTCTTT; j_gene: TRBJ1-1; abundance: .; d_gene: .; v_gene: TRBV19
CDR3aa: CAWSGGIRETQYF; CDR3nt: TGTGCCTGGAGTGGCGGGATTCGAGAGACCCAGTACTTC; j_gene: TRBJ2-5; abundance: .; d_gene: .; v_gene: TRBV30
CDR3aa: CASSLLLRGISYEQYF; CDR3nt: TGTGCCAGCAGCTTACTCCTCAGAGGAATCTCCTACGAGCAGTACTTC; j_gene: TRBJ2-7; abundance: .; d_gene: .; v_gene: TRBV7-8
CDR3aa: CASIRRGTGIEKLFF; CDR3nt: TGTGCCAGCATCCGACGGGGGACAGGGATTGAAAAACTGTTTTTT; j_gene: TRBJ1-4; abundance: few; d_gene: TRBD1; v_gene: TRBV2
CDR3aa: CASSRLAGDGYEQYF; CDR3nt: TGTGCCAGCAGCCGCCTAGCGGGAGACGGTTACGAGCAGTACTTC; j_gene: TRBJ2-7; abundance: .; d_gene: TRBD2; v_gene: TRBV13
CDR3aa: CASSPKTGTSGRMTDTQYF; CDR3nt: TGTGCCAGCAGCCCCAAAACCGGGACTAGCGGGAGAATGACAGATACGCAGTATTTT; j_gene: TRBJ2-3; abundance: .; d_gene: TRBD2; v_gene: TRBV7-9
CDR3aa: CARGTSQETQYF; CDR3nt: TGTGCCAGGGGGACTTCGCAAGAGACCCAGTACTTC; j_gene: TRBJ2-5; abundance: .; d_gene: .; v_gene: TRBV6-7
CDR3aa: CASSYGAPRTDTQYF; CDR3nt: TGTGCCAGCAGTTACGGGGCCCCCCGGACAGATACGCAGTATTTT; j_gene: TRBJ2-3; abundance: .; d_gene: .; v_gene: TRBV6-6
CDR3aa: CSVASRIAEITDTQYF; CDR3nt: TGCAGCGTTGCTTCTAGGATAGCGGAAATCACAGATACGCAGTATTTT; j_gene: TRBJ2-3; abundance: .; d_gene: .; v_gene: TRBV29-1
CDR3aa: CASSQHQNYGYTF; CDR3nt: TGTGCCAGCAGCCAACACCAGAACTATGGCTACACCTTC; j_gene: TRBJ1-2; abundance: .; d_gene: .; v_gene: TRBV7-2
CDR3aa: CASSIGTGANYGYTF; CDR3nt: TGTGCCAGTAGTATTGGGACAGGGGCAAACTATGGCTACACCTTC; j_gene: TRBJ1-2; abundance: .; d_gene: TRBD1; v_gene: TRBV19
CDR3aa: CASSLAGGAGVYNEQFF; CDR3nt: TGCGCCAGCAGCTTGGCCGGTGGGGCAGGGGTTTACAATGAGCAGTTCTTC; j_gene: TRBJ2-1; abundance: .; d_gene: .; v_gene: TRBV5-1
CDR3aa: CASSPDRGFAYGYTF; CDR3nt: TGTGCCAGCAGCCCGGACAGGGGGTTTGCCTATGGCTACACCTTC; j_gene: TRBJ1-2; abundance: .; d_gene: TRBD1; v_gene: TRBV5-6
CDR3aa: CASSLDGSGTDTQYF; CDR3nt: TGCGCCAGCAGCTTGGACGGTTCGGGCACAGATACGCAGTATTTT; j_gene: TRBJ2-3; abundance: once; d_gene: .; v_gene: TRBV5-1
CDR3aa: CASRPHRGGNQPQHF; CDR3nt: TGTGCCAGCAGGCCTCACAGGGGCGGGAATCAGCCCCAGCATTTT; j_gene: TRBJ1-5; abundance: .; d_gene: TRBD1; v_gene: TRBV6-5
CDR3aa: CAWGRLAGVSDTQYF; CDR3nt: TGTGCCTGGGGTCGACTAGCGGGGGTTTCAGATACGCAGTATTTT; j_gene: TRBJ2-3; abundance: .; d_gene: TRBD2; v_gene: TRBV30
CDR3aa: CASSLGLSSRGYTF; CDR3nt: TGTGCCAGCAGTTTGGGGCTATCTTCGCGGGGCTACACCTTC; j_gene: TRBJ1-2; abundance: .; d_gene: .; v_gene: TRBV6-5
CDR3aa: CASSLTTGNTEAFF; CDR3nt: TGCGCCAGCAGCTTGACTACGGGGAACACTGAAGCTTTCTTT; j_gene: TRBJ1-1; abundance: .; d_gene: .; v_gene: TRBV5-1